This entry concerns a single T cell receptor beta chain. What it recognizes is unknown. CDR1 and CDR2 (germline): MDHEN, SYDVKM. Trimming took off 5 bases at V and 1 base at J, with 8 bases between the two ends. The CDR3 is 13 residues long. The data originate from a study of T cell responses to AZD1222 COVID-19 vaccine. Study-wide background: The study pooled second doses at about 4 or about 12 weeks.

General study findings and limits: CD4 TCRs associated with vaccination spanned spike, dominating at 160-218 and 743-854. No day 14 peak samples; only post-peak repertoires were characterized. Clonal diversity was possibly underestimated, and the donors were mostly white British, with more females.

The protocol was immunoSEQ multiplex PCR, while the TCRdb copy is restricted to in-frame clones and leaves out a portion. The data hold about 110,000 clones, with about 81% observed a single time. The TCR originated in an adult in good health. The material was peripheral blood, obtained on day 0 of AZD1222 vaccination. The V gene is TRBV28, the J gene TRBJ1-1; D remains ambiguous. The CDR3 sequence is CASSVPGNTEAFF. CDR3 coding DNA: TGTGCCAGCAGTGTTCCGGGGAACACTGAAGCTTTCTTT. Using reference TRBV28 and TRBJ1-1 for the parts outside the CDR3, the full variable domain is DVKVTQSSRYLVKRTGEKVFLECVQDMDHENMFWYRQDPGLGLRLIYFSYDVKMKEKGDIPEGYSVSREKKERFSLILESASTNQTSMYLCASSVPGNTEAFFGQGTRLTVV.